This T cell receptor beta chain was sequenced in a study of OX40 agonist ivuxolimab in advanced cancers. V shed 1 base and J shed 6 bases, with 16 bases lying between them. Germline lookup yields CDR1 SGHAT and CDR2 FQDESV (reference sequence). This CDR3 contains 16 residues. In the case of this clone: Its antigen is currently unknown.

Sequencing used immunoSEQ multiplex PCR; TCRdb keeps in-frame clones, though not all of them. The sample contains approximately 86,000 clones, roughly 86% of which appear only once. General observations from the study: Dose levels from 0.1 to 3.0 mg/kg saw CD4+ and CD8+ blood T cells expand clonally by week 6.

The chain carries TRBV11-1 and TRBJ2-1; unclear D gene. Sequenced material: CD4+ or CD8+ T cells sorted from blood, taken in a trial of the OX40 agonist ivuxolimab. The receptor was isolated from an adult with an advanced solid tumor such as melanoma, head and neck, liver or kidney cancer. In nucleotides, the CDR3 is TGTGCCAGCAGCTTAGGGCCCCTCGGGCGAGCCAATGAGCAGTTCTTC. It yields the protein CASSLGPLGRANEQFF.